This note documents a single T cell receptor beta chain sequence. This specimen belongs to a study of cytomegalovirus exposure and HLA in healthy donors. Whole-study context: About four fifths of more than 300 genotyped donors fell in the Caucasian-associated ancestry cluster.

Between the trimmed V and J ends, which lost 6 bases and 1 base, there was a span of 9 bases. This CDR3 comprises 14 residues. CDR1 and CDR2 (germline): LNHNV, YYDKDF (reference sequence). 60 Vbeta and 13 Jbeta primers were used in PCR. Here immunoSEQ multiplex PCR was the method, and the copy in TCRdb shows in-frame clones only, minus some. The sample shows 150,000 to 200,000 clones, around 85% of them seen only once. V gene TRBV15 combines with J gene TRBJ2-2, with D hard to call. Sequencing was carried out using PBMCs. The origin of this receptor is a human donor in good health. The CDR3 DNA is TGTGCCACCAGTGTCAGTGAGAACACCGGGGAGCTGTTTTTT. It encodes CATSVSENTGELFF.